This paragraph reports one TCR beta chain. V was pared by 4 bases and J by 0 bases, with 6 bases of the junction left unmatched. The CDR3 covers 17 residues. Looked up from germline, CDR1 is SGHNT and CDR2 is YENEEA. This record comes from a study of technical replicates of blood from a handful of donors. TCRdb's table, derived via immunoSEQ multiplex PCR, lists solely in-frame clones and lacks some. The sample includes 10,000 to 15,000 clones, approximately 95% of them seen just once. The chain combines TRBV11-3 with TRBJ2-2, with 9 bases fitting TRBD1. Source material: PBMCs. The sequence derives from a human donor in good health. Written as DNA, the CDR3 is TGTGCCAGCAGCTCCCCCGGGACAGGGACGAACACCGGGGAGCTGTTTTTT. The encoded protein is CASSSPGTGTNTGELFF.